The sequence of this T cell receptor beta chain was determined in a study of T cell repertoires in cytomegalovirus infection. Study-wide context: Peptides in the study included HLA-C-restricted and HLA-B-restricted CMV epitopes. Indications came from public TCR beta signatures; they pointed to CMV infection and to a matching HLA type.

In regard to this clonotype: Its antigen is currently unknown.

In germline, CDR1 is ENHRY, CDR2 SYGVKD. This CDR3 contains 13 residues. V was shortened by 0 bases and J by 5 bases, with 7 bases between the two germline ends. TCRdb re-called the reads through MiXCR, storing one row per CDR3 protein. The sample contains 450,000 to 650,000 distinct CDR3 sequences, approximately 40% of which appear only once. Whole-study findings and limits: Public TCR beta family frequency separated CMV-and-HLA carriers, including in an independent cohort. HLA-C-restricted CMV clonotypes gave the most frequent clonotype in two of eight donors.

This material consisted of cultured PBMCs, taken from culture after CMV antigen stimulation. The sequence was obtained from a human donor in good health (CMV status not recorded). Some clones in this sample may be carry-over from other donors' samples. This sequence joins TRBV10-3 and TRBJ2-5; D unresolved. The CDR3 DNA sequence: TGTGCCATCAGTGAGTCTAGGGTGGAGACCCAGTACTTC. Amino acid sequence: CAISESRVETQYF.